The clone carrying this T cell receptor beta chain showed up many times. The sample belongs to a study of regulatory T cells in long-lasting Graves disease. This CDR3 has 16 amino acids. Germline CDR1 and CDR2: DFQATT and SNEGSKA (reference sequence). After removal of 2 bases from V and 3 bases from J, the junction contained 9 bases not matched to a gene. This sample's time point: newly diagnosed GD, antithyroid drugs for less than 3 months. Researchers made the TCR library from RNA that was extracted from PBMCs. Building of the TCR beta libraries involved iRepertoire HTBI primers and Arm-PCR of CDR3 regions. MiXCR was run by TCRdb on the multiplex PCR reads, yielding one entry per CDR3 protein. The sample carries about 200,000 distinct CDR3 sequences, approximately 18% recorded once. The same specimen was also included in a second study, on T cells in Graves' hyperthyroidism and ophthalmopathy.

This chain connects TRBV20-1 to TRBJ1-5, with 8 positions matching TRBD1. The receptor's source is a woman aged 30 to 39 with Graves disease. Material: peripheral blood mononuclear cells (PBMCs), obtained at new diagnosis, from a patient treated with antithyroid drugs. CDR3 nucleotides: TGCAGTGCTAGAAAGACCGGGACAGGTTTCAATCAGCCCCAGCATTTT. This encodes CSARKTGTGFNQPQHF.